These 26 T cell receptor beta chains originate from one sample sequenced in a study of blood T cell repertoires in COVID-19. The method was immunoSEQ multiplex PCR; TCRdb's version includes in-frame clones alone and lacks a portion of them. Here the sample spans fewer than 250,000 clones, approximately 85% being singletons. Sequencing input: PBMCs or T cells enriched from blood (not recorded which). These receptors were taken from a woman aged 50 to 60 with acute COVID-19.

The V and J genes are TRBV19 and TRBJ2-2; possible D gene TRBD1, 7 bases. Germline V gene sequence: CDR1 LNHDA, CDR2 SQIVND (reference sequence). The CDR3 runs 16 residues. Trimming cost V 3 bases and J 6 bases, with 17 bases left between them. CDR3 nucleotide sequence: TGTGCCAGTAGTATCCAACACGGGGGACAGCCCGGGGAGCTGTTTTTT. It yields the protein CASSIQHGGQPGELFF.

This clone came up once. The chain uses TRBV7-8 and TRBJ1-1; TRBD1 matches 8 bases. The V and J ends lost 5 bases and 7 bases, in that order; junction bases with no gene match: 6. The CDR3 is made up of 13 amino acids. Germline CDR1 and CDR2: SGHVS and FQNEAQ. Here the CDR3 reads CASSRWTGFEAFF. CDR3 in DNA: TGTGCCAGCAGCCGATGGACAGGGTTTGAAGCTTTCTTT.

The V gene is TRBV7-2, the J gene TRBJ2-2, with TRBD2 as a possible D gene (5 bases). The germline CDR1 and CDR2 sequences are SGHTA and FQGNSA. V was shortened by 5 bases and J by 2 bases, with 15 bases between the two germline ends. The CDR3 covers 16 residues. The CDR3 DNA is TGTGCCAGCAGCGCAAGAGGAGGAGCAAACACCGGGGAGCTGTTTTTT. Translating gives CASSARGGANTGELFF.

The genes are TRBV3-1 (or the pseudogene TRBV3-2) and TRBJ2-3; 10 positions agree with TRBD2. CDR3 length: 16 amino acids. Looked up from germline, CDR1 is LGHDT and CDR2 is YNNKEL (reference sequence). J gave up 6 bases and V 4 bases, and 10 bases lay outside the gene matches. CDR3 bases: TGTGCCAGCAGCCTAGGAGCGGGGGGGGCCCAGGATACGCAGTATTTT. This encodes CASSLGAGGAQDTQYF.

V gene TRBV4-3 combines with J gene TRBJ1-4; 7 bases agree with TRBD1. This CDR3 comprises 17 residues. In germline, CDR1 is LGHNA, CDR2 YSLEER. Losses at the gene ends were 2 bases for V and 4 bases for J; bases not matched to a gene: 10. The DNA for the CDR3 is TGCGCCAGCAGCCAACCCAGCTGGAGACAGGGTAATGAAAAACTGTTTTTT. This codes for CASSQPSWRQGNEKLFF.

This chain links TRBV19 with TRBJ2-7; D possibly corresponds to TRBD1 (5 bases). Trimming shortened V by 5 bases and J by 3 bases, and 11 bases separated the two germline ends. Per the germline V gene, CDR1 is LNHDA and CDR2 is SQIVND (reference sequence). This CDR3 region has 13 residues. CDR3 region: CASSEGQGYEQYF. Written as DNA, the CDR3 is TGTGCCAGTAGTGAAGGGCAGGGCTACGAGCAGTACTTC.

This sequence joins TRBV7-9 and TRBJ2-2; 7 bases agree with TRBD2. Germline-derived CDR1 and CDR2 are SEHNR and FQNEAQ (reference sequence). The CDR3 loop spans 16 amino acids. V lost 2 bases to trimming and J lost 3 bases; unmatched junction nucleotides: 6. CDR3 amino acids: CASSLPDRGDTGELFF. CDR3 sequence (DNA): TGTGCCAGCAGCTTACCCGACCGGGGGGACACCGGGGAGCTGTTTTTT.

This chain links TRBV10-3 with TRBJ1-1; 7 bases match TRBD1. Germline V lookup: CDR1 ENHRY, CDR2 SYGVKD. The V segment lost 6 bases and the J segment 4 bases; nucleotides outside the gene matches: 11. The CDR3 sequence is 15 residues long. In DNA, the CDR3 is TGTGCCATCAGCCCTCGGACAGGAGTGACCACTGAAGCTTTCTTT. Protein product: CAISPRTGVTTEAFF.

V gene TRBV5-1 combines with J gene TRBJ1-5; 10 positions match TRBD1. V dropped 4 bases and J dropped 3; count of bases not matched to a gene: 4. Looked up from germline, CDR1 is SGHRS and CDR2 is YFSETQ. The CDR3 has 15 residues. The CDR3 reads CASSTGTGDNQPQHF. DNA of the CDR3: TGCGCCAGCAGCACCGGGACAGGGGACAATCAGCCCCAGCATTTT.

This clone has more than one count but fewer than ten. The DNA of the CDR3 is TGTGCCAGCAGTTCGAGGCACAGACTAGCCTCCTACGAGCAGTACTTC. Its protein product is CASSSRHRLASYEQYF. The gene calls are TRBV6-2 or TRBV6-3 and TRBJ2-7; 7 bases map to TRBD2. Germline loops: CDR1 MNHEY, CDR2 SVGEGT. Losses at the gene ends were 4 bases for V and 0 bases for J; bases not matched to a gene: 9. There are 16 residues in the CDR3.

This clone was seen only a few times. V gene TRBV30 combines with J gene TRBJ1-1, with D possibly TRBD1 on 6 matching bases. CDR1 and CDR2 from the germline V gene are GTSNPN and SVGIG (reference sequence). V was cut by 3 bases and J by 0 bases, with 11 bases left in between. The CDR3 is made up of 14 amino acids. The CDR3 sequence is CAWRQGLMNTEAFF. The CDR3 nucleotides are TGTGCCTGGAGGCAGGGGCTCATGAACACTGAAGCTTTCTTT.

J is TRBJ2-3 and V is TRBV6-5; 8 bases are a match to TRBD1. With 4 bases clipped from V and 5 bases from J, the junction kept 5 bases outside the gene matches. The CDR3 has 14 amino acids. From germline, CDR1 is MNHEY and CDR2 SVGAGI. The CDR3 DNA sequence: TGTGCCAGCAGTTGGGACAGGATTGGAGATACGCAGTATTTT. Its translation is CASSWDRIGDTQYF.

CDR3 bases: TGTGCCAGCAGTTTAGGGGGGGGTCAGCCCCAGCATTTT. Translated: CASSLGGGQPQHF. The chain carries TRBV27 and TRBJ1-5, with D tentatively TRBD1 (5 bases). Per the germline V gene, CDR1 is MNHEY and CDR2 is SMNVEV (reference sequence). The CDR3 has 13 residues. The germline V and J ends were trimmed by 2 bases and 6 bases, with 8 bases remaining between them.

V is TRBV7-3 and J is TRBJ2-1, with D possibly matching TRBD2 (7 bases). CDR3 length: 15 amino acids. Germline-derived CDR1 and CDR2 are SGHTA and FQGTGA. V was pared by 5 bases and J by 7 bases, with 18 bases between. CDR3 nucleotide sequence: TGTGCCAGCAGCCGCGACGGGGGGCCACGGAATGAGCAGTTCTTC. Translated: CASSRDGGPRNEQFF.

V and J are TRBV6-5 and TRBJ1-6; tentative D call: TRBD1 (5 bases). CDR1 is MNHEY and CDR2 is SVGAGI in the germline V gene. V gave up 4 bases and J gave up 11 bases, with 15 bases separating them. This CDR3 comprises 14 residues. Written as DNA, the CDR3 is TGTGCCAGCAGTTCTCTTGGCAGGGCGGCACCCCTCCACTTT. Translation: CASSSLGRAAPLHF.

The V and J genes are TRBV2 and TRBJ1-2; D perhaps matches TRBD1 (5 bases). Trimming took off 4 bases at V and 6 bases at J, with 9 bases between the two ends. CDR1 SNHLY and CDR2 FYNNEI come from the germline V gene. This CDR3 region has 12 residues. This CDR3 reads CASSGGGDGYTF. The CDR3 nucleotides read TGTGCCAGCAGTGGGGGAGGGGATGGCTACACCTTC.

This CDR3 reads CASGLLMGTGEAFF. The CDR3 bases are TGTGCTAGTGGTTTGTTGATGGGGACAGGGGAAGCTTTCTTT. The V and J genes are TRBV12-5 and TRBJ1-1; TRBD1 aligns across 9 bases. The V gene end was trimmed by 2 bases and the J gene end by 8 bases; junction bases not matched to a gene: 6. CDR3 length equals 14 residues. Per germline, CDR1 LGHNT and CDR2 FRNRAP.

The chain joins TRBV19 to TRBJ2-7; 11 bases line up with TRBD1. This CDR3 is 14 amino acids long. Per the germline V gene, CDR1 is LNHDA and CDR2 is SQIVND (reference sequence). V shed 6 bases, J shed 3 bases, and the junction held 4 bases outside the gene matches. The CDR3 nucleotides read TGTGCCAGTAGGCCCGGGACAGGGGGCTACGAGCAGTACTTC. Amino acids: CASRPGTGGYEQYF.

The rearrangement uses TRBV11-2 and TRBJ1-6, with D unclear. Germline V gives CDR1 SGHAT, CDR2 FQNNGV. V was pared by 2 bases and J by 9 bases, with 14 bases between. The CDR3 length is 15 residues. The CDR3 loop reads CASSLMLEAASPLHF. The CDR3 nucleotides read TGTGCCAGCAGCTTAATGCTCGAGGCCGCTTCACCCCTCCACTTT.

The chain is built from TRBV5-6 and TRBJ1-1; D is uncertain. V was cut by 1 base and J by 1 base, with 5 bases left in between. The CDR3 covers 13 residues. Germline V gene data show CDR1 as SGHDT and CDR2 as YYEEEE. CDR3 sequence reads: CASSLPGNTEAFF. CDR3 nucleotides: TGTGCCAGCAGCTTGCCAGGGAACACTGAAGCTTTCTTT.

Written as DNA, the CDR3 is TGTGCCAGCAGCCTAGGGGGACAGGGGGCTGAAGCTTTCTTT. Amino acids: CASSLGGQGAEAFF. The genes are TRBV9 and TRBJ1-1; 11 bases align to TRBD1. The CDR3 is 14 amino acids. Germline V gene sequence: CDR1 SGDLS, CDR2 YYNGEE. V lost 4 bases, J lost 6 bases, and 5 bases stayed unmatched.

The J gene is TRBJ1-3, the V gene TRBV5-1, with 9 bases matching TRBD1. CDR1 SGHRS and CDR2 YFSETQ come from the germline V gene. This CDR3 comprises 18 residues. V was clipped by 4 bases and J by 0 bases; unmatched bases: 11. CDR3 sequence reads: CASSPLPGQGSSGNTIYF. The CDR3 DNA reads as TGCGCCAGCAGCCCCCTCCCGGGACAGGGATCCTCTGGAAACACCATATATTTT.

CDR3 residues: CASSIWGLAKQETQYF. For the CDR3, the DNA is TGTGCCAGCAGCATTTGGGGACTAGCAAAACAAGAGACCCAGTACTTC. The rearrangement uses TRBV7-8 and TRBJ2-5; 9 bases align to TRBD2. V trimming: 5 bases; J trimming: 2 bases; junction bases outside the gene matches: 9. CDR3 length equals 16 residues. The germline V gene encodes CDR1 SGHVS and CDR2 FQNEAQ.

This sequence joins TRBV27 and TRBJ1-2; the match to TRBD1 covers 7 bases. Trimming cost V 3 bases and J 7 bases; bases outside gene matches: 8. CDR3 size: 14 residues. The germline V gene encodes CDR1 MNHEY and CDR2 SMNVEV (reference sequence). The CDR3 nucleotides read TGTGCCAGCAGTTTGGGTGACAGGGTAACTGGCTACACCTTC. Protein product: CASSLGDRVTGYTF.

The chain uses TRBV14 and TRBJ2-3, with D perhaps matching TRBD1 (5 bases). CDR1 and CDR2 from the germline V gene are SGHDN and FVKESK. The CDR3 contains 16 residues. With 4 bases removed from V and 5 bases from J, the gap between germline ends came to 19 bases. CDR3 sequence reads: CASSLRQMLGEDTQYF. CDR3 DNA sequence: TGTGCCAGCAGCCTTCGACAGATGCTGGGTGAAGATACGCAGTATTTT.

The genes are TRBV18 and TRBJ2-5; TRBD1 matches at 7 bases. Germline CDR1 and CDR2: KGHSH and LQKENI. The CDR3 is 13 residues long. Germline trimming cut 8 bases from V and 5 bases from J; bases unmatched to any gene: 8. The CDR3 loop is CASAGQAGETQYF. The CDR3, as DNA: TGTGCCAGCGCAGGACAGGCAGGGGAGACCCAGTACTTC.